This T cell receptor beta chain was captured in a study of neoadjuvant anti-PD-1 for oral cavity cancer. Study conclusions and caveats: Treg/Th17 ratio rose with pretreatment blood and fell with post-treatment tumor TCRbeta clonality.

This clone was recorded once. Its cognate antigen is unknown. This sample includes further DNA sequences coding for the same CDR3. PBMC libraries mostly used around 460 ng of input genomic DNA, with six replicates per sample. TCRdb keeps only in-frame clones here, not all; method: immunoSEQ multiplex PCR. The sample consists of tens of thousands of clones, 65% to 85% of them appearing once. Patients had newly diagnosed, untreated stage II-IVA oral cavity squamous cell carcinoma. Cohort: HPV-negative, locally advanced oral cavity squamous cell carcinoma patients. This CDR3 is 15 amino acids long. The trim removed 2 bases at V and 0 bases at J, leaving 2 bases unmatched. Germline lookup yields CDR1 SGHRS and CDR2 YFSETQ.

The V call is TRBV5-1, the J call TRBJ2-1, with 7 bases that match TRBD2. The receptor comes from a person aged 40 to 85 with oral cavity squamous cell carcinoma. Sequences were derived from PBMCs, sampled before nivolumab (anti-PD-1) treatment. CDR3 sequence reads: CASSFLADSYNEQFF. CDR3 coding DNA: TGCGCCAGCAGCTTTCTAGCGGACTCCTACAATGAGCAGTTCTTC.